Listed here are 21 T cell receptor beta chains from one sample, sequenced in a study of cytomegalovirus exposure and HLA in healthy donors. This PCR relied on a set of 60 Vbeta primers and 13 Jbeta primers. The table came from immunoSEQ multiplex PCR; TCRdb's copy has only in-frame clones and leaves some out. The repertoire table contains 95,000 to 150,000 clones. Material: PBMCs. All receptors derive from a man between 18 and 29 years old in good health and CMV-seronegative.

V is TRBV5-1 and J is TRBJ1-6; D unclear. Trimming left V 4 bases short and J 6 bases short, with 8 bases between. The CDR3 is 13 amino acids. CDR1 and CDR2 (germline): SGHRS, YFSETQ. The CDR3 DNA reads as TGCGCCAGCAGCCGTGACATTAATTCACCCCTCCACTTT. Its translation: CASSRDINSPLHF.

The chain links TRBV6-5 to TRBJ1-1; D remains ambiguous. CDR1 is MNHEY, CDR2 SVGAGI, per germline. The V and J ends lost 8 bases and 4 bases respectively, with 14 bases between them. The CDR3 runs 13 residues. Here the CDR3 reads CASYRREGTEAFF. DNA of the CDR3: TGTGCCAGCTACCGACGGGAGGGCACTGAAGCTTTCTTT.

V usage is TRBV30 and J usage is TRBJ1-5, with 9 bases fitting TRBD1. The trim removed 1 base at V and 4 bases at J, leaving 5 bases unmatched. The CDR3 runs 15 residues. Germline values: CDR1 GTSNPN, CDR2 SVGIG (reference sequence). DNA for the CDR3: TGTGCCTGGAGTGCCGCGACAGGGGGTAATCAGCCCCAGCATTTT. Encoded protein: CAWSAATGGNQPQHF.

The CDR3 sequence: CASIVGAPGIDTQYF. CDR3 DNA: TGCGCCAGCATCGTTGGGGCACCGGGTATAGATACGCAGTATTTT. This chain connects TRBV5-1 to TRBJ2-3, with a tentative D call TRBD1 (5 bases). V shed 6 bases and J shed 5 bases, with 19 bases lying between them. Per the germline V gene, CDR1 is SGHRS and CDR2 is YFSETQ. The CDR3 length is 15 residues. Full variable domain (remainder filled in from reference TRBV5-1 and TRBJ2-3): KAGVTQTPRYLIKTRGQQVTLSCSPISGHRSVSWYQQTPGQGLQFLFEYFSETQRNKGNFPGRFSGRQFSNSRSEMNVSTLELGDSALYLCASIVGAPGIDTQYFGPGTRLTVL.

The genes are TRBV7-2 and TRBJ2-3; 11 bases match TRBD2. V shed 0 bases, J shed 8 bases, and the junction held 7 bases outside the gene matches. The CDR3 has 16 residues. CDR1 and CDR2 (germline): SGHTA, FQGNSA. The CDR3 coding sequence is TGTGCCAGCAGCTTAGCTAGCGGGGGGGTCTTTGGTACGCAGTATTTT. This encodes CASSLASGGVFGTQYF.

This chain links TRBV7-9 with TRBJ2-5, with D unclear. The CDR3 runs to 11 residues. V lost 5 bases, J lost 4 bases, and 5 bases lay in between. The germline V gene has CDR1 SEHNR and CDR2 FQNEAQ (reference sequence). The CDR3 DNA is TGTGCCAGCAGCATGCGAGAGACCCAGTACTTC. Amino acid sequence: CASSMRETQYF.

The V call is TRBV5-1, the J call TRBJ1-4; D remains ambiguous. CDR1 and CDR2 (germline): SGHRS, YFSETQ. Trimming left V 2 bases short and J 3 bases short, with 8 bases between. CDR3 length: 14 amino acids. The CDR3 region is CASSFLESNEKLFF. The CDR3 DNA reads as TGCGCCAGCAGCTTCCTGGAGTCTAATGAAAAACTGTTTTTT.

The chain couples TRBV5-1 to TRBJ1-6; D is unresolved. The CDR3 runs to 15 residues. From germline, CDR1 is SGHRS and CDR2 YFSETQ. V was trimmed by 6 bases and J by 5 bases, leaving 15 bases between them. Here the CDR3 DNA reads TGCGCCAGCACGTGGGCACCTTCGAATAATTCACCCCTCCACTTT. Amino acid sequence: CASTWAPSNNSPLHF.

The chain employs TRBV27 and TRBJ1-2; 10 nucleotides agree with TRBD1. The germline gives CDR1 MNHEY, CDR2 SMNVEV (reference sequence). The CDR3 is 16 amino acids. The trim removed 6 bases at V and 7 bases at J, leaving 14 bases unmatched. The CDR3 reads CASSRSGDRGRGGYTF. CDR3 coding DNA: TGTGCCAGCAGCCGGTCGGGGGACAGGGGCCGGGGTGGCTACACCTTC.

The genes are TRBV4-1 and TRBJ2-5; 7 nucleotides line up with TRBD1. The DNA end favors TRBJ2-7, so the J call may be wrong. The CDR3 length is 15 residues. Germline values: CDR1 MGHRA, CDR2 YSYEKL. The CDR3, as DNA: TGCGCCAGCAGCCAAGAGGGGACAGTGTCCTACGAGCAGTACTTC. Translating gives CASSQEGTVSYEQYF.

V gene TRBV6-5 combines with J gene TRBJ2-7; a weak D match, TRBD2 (6 bases). The V end was cut by 2 bases, the J end by 0 bases, with 14 bases between. Germline CDR1 is MNHEY and CDR2 is SVGAGI. The CDR3 length is 16 residues. CDR3 region: CASSYRRDSSSYEQYF. The CDR3 nucleotides are TGTGCCAGCAGTTACAGGAGGGACTCGAGCTCCTACGAGCAGTACTTC.

The chain carries TRBV6-1 and TRBJ1-1; maybe TRBD1 (5 bases). The CDR3 has 11 residues. V shed 9 bases and J shed 4 bases, with 9 bases lying between them. Germline CDR1 is MNHNS and CDR2 is SASEGT. CDR3 sequence (DNA): TGTGCCAGTTTGGGGGGCACTGAAGCTTTCTTT. This gives the protein CASLGGTEAFF.

V gene TRBV6-1 combines with J gene TRBJ2-6; TRBD1 is a possible D gene (6 bases). V was shortened by 1 base and J by 2 bases, with 6 bases between the two germline ends. Germline V gene sequence: CDR1 MNHNS, CDR2 SASEGT. The CDR3 has 15 residues. CDR3 residues: CASSEEGAGANVLTF. In DNA, the CDR3 is TGTGCCAGCAGTGAAGAGGGGGCTGGGGCCAACGTCCTGACTTTC.

The V gene is TRBV7-9, the J gene TRBJ1-4; the D gene is possibly TRBD1 (5 bases). Trimming took 5 bases from V and 4 from J, leaving 20 bases between them. CDR3 length: 17 amino acids. Germline lookup yields CDR1 SEHNR and CDR2 FQNEAQ (reference sequence). The CDR3 region has the DNA TGTGCCAGCAGCCTCAGTGGGAGGGGCGCTTTTAATGAAAAACTGTTTTTT. It translates to CASSLSGRGAFNEKLFF.

V is TRBV6-5 and J is TRBJ2-3, with 9 bases aligning to TRBD1. CDR3 length equals 15 residues. Germline-derived CDR1 and CDR2 are MNHEY and SVGAGI. V lost 5 bases to trimming and J lost 4 bases; unmatched junction nucleotides: 7. The CDR3 spells CASSPGTGSADTQYF. CDR3 coding DNA: TGTGCCAGCAGTCCCGGGACAGGGAGTGCAGATACGCAGTATTTT.

The CDR3 loop is CASSQKNEKLFF. The CDR3 nucleotides are TGCGCCAGCAGCCAGAAGAATGAAAAACTGTTTTTT. This chain uses TRBV5-1 with TRBJ1-4; D remains ambiguous. The CDR3 consists of 12 residues. The V and J ends lost 4 bases and 5 bases respectively, with 6 bases between them. Per the germline V gene, CDR1 is SGHRS and CDR2 is YFSETQ.

The rearrangement joins TRBV5-1 to TRBJ2-5; possible D gene TRBD2, 5 bases. The germline CDR1 and CDR2 sequences are SGHRS and YFSETQ. With 4 bases removed from V and 5 bases from J, the gap between germline ends came to 9 bases. The CDR3 sequence is 12 residues long. The CDR3 nucleotides read TGCGCCAGCAGCCCCACGGGGGAGACCCAGTACTTC. Translated: CASSPTGETQYF.

The gene calls are TRBV27 and TRBJ1-2, with 8 bases that match TRBD1. CDR1 MNHEY and CDR2 SMNVEV come from the germline V gene (reference sequence). With 6 bases clipped from V and 7 bases from J, the junction kept 19 bases outside the gene matches. CDR3 length equals 17 residues. CDR3 sequence (DNA): TGTGCCAGCAGGCCAAGAACTCTCCTGACAGGGGAGGCTGGCTACACCTTC. This gives the protein CASRPRTLLTGEAGYTF.

This chain joins TRBV28 and TRBJ1-1; weak D call: TRBD1 (5 bases). This CDR3 spans 13 amino acids. CDR1 and CDR2 (germline): MDHEN, SYDVKM. V was shortened by 4 bases and J by 1 base, with 7 bases between the two germline ends. The CDR3 coding sequence is TGTGCCAGCAGTTCGACAGCGAACACTGAAGCTTTCTTT. Protein: CASSSTANTEAFF.

The genes are TRBV28 and TRBJ2-7, with TRBD1 matching over 10 bases. Germline CDR1 and CDR2: MDHEN and SYDVKM. CDR3 length: 14 amino acids. Trimming at V came to 5 bases and at J to 4 bases, leaving 5 bases not matched to a gene. CDR3 residues: CASSLTGGSYEQYF. The CDR3 DNA follows: TGTGCCAGCAGTCTGACAGGGGGCTCATACGAGCAGTACTTC. Full variable domain (missing parts from reference TRBV28 and TRBJ2-7): DVKVTQSSRYLVKRTGEKVFLECVQDMDHENMFWYRQDPGLGLRLIYFSYDVKMKEKGDIPEGYSVSREKKERFSLILESASTNQTSMYLCASSLTGGSYEQYFGPGTRLTVT.

The chain couples TRBV6-1 to TRBJ2-5, with D possibly being TRBD2 (6 bases). The germline gives CDR1 MNHNS, CDR2 SASEGT. This CDR3 has 15 amino acids. The ends were cut back, 6 bases at V and 4 bases at J, with 18 bases in the middle. CDR3 sequence reads: CASRAGTAKGETQYF. DNA for the CDR3: TGTGCCAGCAGGGCCGGGACTGCCAAGGGAGAGACCCAGTACTTC.